The 10 T cell receptor beta chains in this list originate from one sample, sequenced in a study of control samples from healthy donors and cancer patients (dated by TCRdb to about 2020). Libraries were prepared through the immunoSEQ multiplex PCR assay. The source is immuneACCESS, and TCRdb retained only in-frame sequences with V and J called. Part of the clones is not carried over; for the studies checked, unresolved V genes explain less than half of this, and the remainder is unexplained. The sample table lists some 5,600 clones, roughly four fifths of them with a count of one. Approximately 7.1% of the sample is held by the ten biggest clonotypes. The specimen sequenced was formalin-fixed, paraffin-embedded tissue. Source of these receptors: a female donor with lung cancer.

The V gene is TRBV5-6, the J gene TRBJ1-4; 7 bases line up with TRBD1. The germline V gene has CDR1 SGHDT and CDR2 YYEEEE. The CDR3 runs to 16 residues. V lost 4 bases, J lost 0 bases, and 6 bases stayed unmatched. The DNA of the CDR3 is TGTGCCAGCAGCCGGACAGGACAATCAACTAATGAAAAACTGTTTTTT. Translated: CASSRTGQSTNEKLFF. Drawing the rest from reference TRBV5-6 and TRBJ1-4, the complete variable domain is DAGVTQSPTHLIKTRGQQVTLRCSPKSGHDTVSWYQQALGQGPQFIFQYYEEEERQRGNFPDRFSGHQFPNYSSELNVNALLLGDSALYLCASSRTGQSTNEKLFFGSGTQLSVL.

The chain couples TRBV3-1 (or the pseudogene TRBV3-2) to TRBJ2-2, with a tentative D call TRBD1 (6 bases). V lost 6 bases and J lost 1, with 9 bases in between. Germline CDR1 is LGHDT and CDR2 is YNNKEL (reference sequence). This CDR3 region has 14 residues. CDR3 loop: CASRSRGNTGELFF. In nucleotides, the CDR3 is TGTGCCAGCAGATCCAGGGGGAACACCGGGGAGCTGTTTTTT.

The V call is TRBV6-1, the J call TRBJ1-4; D is unclear. Trimming took off 2 bases at V and 7 bases at J, with 17 bases between the two ends. CDR1 is MNHNS and CDR2 is SASEGT in the germline V gene. The CDR3 has 16 residues. CDR3: CASSENRAFEGEKLFF. Written as DNA, the CDR3 is TGTGCCAGCAGTGAAAACCGGGCTTTTGAAGGTGAAAAACTGTTTTTT.

This clone was seen once. The V gene is TRBV2, the J gene TRBJ2-7; D may be TRBD2 (6 bases). CDR3 size: 14 residues. The V gene lost 7 bases and the J gene lost 0 bases, with 13 bases spanning the gap. In germline, CDR1 is SNHLY, CDR2 FYNNEI. CDR3 DNA sequence: TGTGCCAGCACCGGGGGTCCACCCTCCTACGAGCAGTACTTC. Amino acids: CASTGGPPSYEQYF. The complete variable domain, with remaining parts taken from reference TRBV2 and TRBJ2-7, reads EPEVTQTPSHQVTQMGQEVILRCVPISNHLYFYWYRQILGQKVEFLVSFYNNEISEKSEIFDDQFSVERPDGSNFTLKIRSTKLEDSAMYFCASTGGPPSYEQYFGPGTRLTVT.

This clone was counted a single time. The CDR3 sequence: CASSLFSGSRSYNEQFF. In DNA form, the CDR3 reads TGTGCCAGCAGCTTGTTTAGCGGGAGTAGATCCTACAATGAGCAGTTCTTC. The chain employs TRBV5-6 and TRBJ2-1; 9 bases are shared with TRBD2. Germline loops: CDR1 SGHDT, CDR2 YYEEEE. The CDR3 runs to 17 residues. J gave up 1 base and V 1 base, and 6 bases lay outside the gene matches.

A note on this clone: In the same sample, other DNA sequences code for this CDR3. This chain joins TRBV27 and TRBJ2-1; 7 bases match TRBD2. The ends lost 6 bases at V and 0 bases at J; junction bases unmatched: 11. The CDR3 extends over 17 amino acids. The germline gives CDR1 MNHEY, CDR2 SMNVEV (reference sequence). As DNA, the CDR3 is TGTGCCAGCAGGGGGGGGGTCGGGAAGAGCTCCTACAATGAGCAGTTCTTC. Translation gives CASRGGVGKSSYNEQFF.

The rearrangement links TRBV15 to TRBJ1-1; tentative D call: TRBD1 (6 bases). With 0 bases removed from V and 7 bases from J, the gap between germline ends came to 9 bases. CDR3 length: 13 residues. Germline-derived CDR1 and CDR2 are LNHNV and YYDKDF (reference sequence). CDR3 coding DNA: TGTGCCACCAGCAGAGATGCGGACAGTGAAGCTTTCTTT. This codes for CATSRDADSEAFF.

The CDR3 DNA sequence: TGTGCCAGCTCACCACCTAGTCAGCAAGAGACCCAGTACTTC. It translates to CASSPPSQQETQYF. The chain links TRBV18 to TRBJ2-5; D not certain. Germline V gives CDR1 KGHSH, CDR2 LQKENI. The CDR3 sequence is 14 residues long. Trimming stripped 0 bases from V and 2 bases from J, with 7 bases between. The full variable domain, rest sourced from reference TRBV18 and TRBJ2-5, is NAGVMQNPRHLVRRRGQEARLRCSPMKGHSHVYWYRQLPEEGLKFMVYLQKENIIDESGMPKERFSAEFPKEGPSILRIQQVVRGDSAAYFCASSPPSQQETQYFGPGTRLLVL.

The V and J genes are TRBV3-1 (or the pseudogene TRBV3-2) and TRBJ2-1; D possibly corresponds to TRBD2 (7 bases). Germline lookup yields CDR1 LGHDT and CDR2 YNNKEL (reference sequence). V lost 4 bases, J lost 5 bases, and 18 bases lay in between. This CDR3 has 16 amino acids. The CDR3 is CASSRNREGGDNEQFF. The CDR3 bases are TGTGCCAGCAGCCGGAACAGGGAGGGAGGGGACAATGAGCAGTTCTTC.

The chain carries TRBV7-9 and TRBJ2-3; D uncertain. CDR1 and CDR2 from the germline V gene are SEHNR and FQNEAQ (reference sequence). The CDR3 covers 13 residues. V was cut by 1 base and J by 6 bases, with 8 bases left in between. CDR3 region: CASSLEGWDTQYF. Here the CDR3 DNA reads TGTGCCAGCAGCTTAGAAGGTTGGGATACGCAGTATTTT.